This TCR beta chain was retrieved from a study of shared clonotypes between healthy human individuals. Study results and limitations: For sorted subsets, rarefaction showed incomplete sequencing despite large depth. The study found about 4.6% of naive CD4 clonotypes shared across a few donors.

Positively selected for CCR7, the CD45RO-negative cells used as naive CD8 cells excluded terminally differentiated effector memory CD45RA+ cells. A deep-level run was used for the assay. Measured with immunoSEQ multiplex PCR; TCRdb has only the in-frame clones, and not every one. This sample has some 2,000,000 clones, with less than 95% found just once. The germline V gene has CDR1 SGHTA and CDR2 FQGNSA. The CDR3 spans 15 residues. Losses at the gene ends were 4 bases for V and 2 bases for J; bases not matched to a gene: 8. Details on this clone: Its cognate antigen is unknown.

The chain recombines TRBV7-2 with TRBJ2-7; 7 nucleotides match TRBD2. Sequenced sample: naive CD8+ T cells sorted from blood. The clonotype comes from a man younger than 30 in good health. The CDR3 sequence: CASSSTPSGTYEQYF. Written as DNA, the CDR3 is TGTGCCAGCAGCTCAACTCCCAGCGGGACCTACGAGCAGTACTTC.